This TCR beta chain was profiled in a study of T cell responses to AZD1222 COVID-19 vaccine. Study in general: Pooled in the analysis were second doses at about 4 or about 12 weeks.

Libraries were prepared by immunoSEQ multiplex PCR; TCRdb keeps only in-frame clonotypes and omits some of them. The sample consists of 75,000 to 100,000 clones, about nine tenths of them appearing once. The CDR3 is made up of 19 amino acids. Germline CDR1 reads LGHNA; CDR2 reads YSLEER. Findings and limits, study-wide: Clonal diversity was possibly underestimated, and white British individuals and females predominated among donors.

In regard to this clone: What it binds is not known. A read error may account for a junction end that differs from germline.

Sequenced material: peripheral blood, taken on day 0 of AZD1222 vaccination. The chain links TRBV4-3 to TRBJ2-6, with D perhaps TRBD1 (6 bases). The source of this sequence is an adult in good health. The CDR3 is CASSQEGPRGPGGANVLTF. The CDR3 DNA follows: TGCGCCAGCAGTCAAGAAGGGCCCAGGGGCCCCGGTGGGGCCAACGTCCTGACTTTC.